These T cell receptor beta chains were read from a single sample in a study of identical twins. TCRdb ran MiXCR on the 5' RACE reads and lists one entry per CDR3 protein. The sample shows around 1.7 million distinct CDR3 sequences, around 33% of them seen only once. Specimen: cord blood. These receptors all come from a newborn girl in good health. The CDR3 runs from the conserved cysteine through the conserved F or W. A D gene is named only where the DNA matches it firmly. Clone size, where shown, is once, few, many, or a class for clones that have expanded.

CDR3aa,CDR3nt,v_gene,j_gene,d_gene,abundance
CSVEIRLADASCNEQFF,TGCAGCGTTGAGATCCGACTAGCCGACGCCTCCTGCAATGAGCAGTTCTTC,TRBV29-1,TRBJ2-1,TRBD2,.
CSAPDRSGGNQPQHF,TGCAGTGCCCCTGACAGGTCGGGAGGCAATCAGCCCCAGCATTTT,TRBV20-1,TRBJ1-5,.,.
CASSLGTSGRDEQFF,TGTGCCAGCAGCTTAGGGACTAGCGGGAGAGATGAGCAGTTCTTC,TRBV28,TRBJ2-1,TRBD2,many
CASSPRTSPYEQYF,TGCGCCAGCAGCCCCAGGACTAGCCCCTACGAGCAGTACTTC,TRBV5-1,TRBJ2-7,TRBD2,many
CSAYRDGNQPQHF,TGCAGTGCGTACAGGGACGGCAATCAGCCCCAGCATTTT,TRBV20-1,TRBJ1-5,.,.
CASSLAAGGRQPQHF,TGTGCCAGCAGTTTGGCGGCAGGGGGAAGGCAGCCCCAGCATTTT,TRBV28,TRBJ1-5,TRBD1,few
CASSRPGQADAFF,TGTGCCAGCAGCCGACCGGGACAGGCCGATGCTTTCTTT,TRBV12-3/TRBV12-4,TRBJ1-1,TRBD1,.
CASSQLGLVTETQYF,TGTGCCAGCAGCCAACTGGGACTAGTCACGGAGACCCAGTACTTC,TRBV3-1,TRBJ2-5,TRBD2,.
CASSQAKISEANVLTF,TGTGCCAGCAGCCAAGCTAAAATCTCTGAGGCCAACGTCCTGACTTTC,TRBV4-2,TRBJ2-6,.,.
CSARWGVTDTQYF,TGCAGTGCTAGATGGGGCGTCACAGATACGCAGTATTTT,TRBV20-1,TRBJ2-3,.,.
CASSRVGGAENSPLHF,TGCGCCAGCAGCCGTGTTGGGGGGGCGGAAAATTCACCCCTCCACTTT,TRBV5-1,TRBJ1-6,.,few
CASSLTLGGLTDTQYF,TGTGCCAGCAGCTTGACCCTCGGGGGACTCACAGATACGCAGTATTTT,TRBV5-6,TRBJ2-3,.,.
CASSLQVTSDTDTQYF,TGTGCCAGCAGCTTACAAGTGACTAGCGACACAGATACGCAGTATTTT,TRBV7-2,TRBJ2-3,TRBD2,once
CASSPGRINADTQYF,TGCGCCAGCAGCCCGGGCAGGATAAACGCAGATACGCAGTATTTT,TRBV5-1,TRBJ2-3,.,few
CASSQGDGGSEQFF,TGTGCCAGCAGCCAAGGTGACGGAGGTAGTGAGCAGTTCTTC,TRBV3-1,TRBJ2-1,.,few
CASSVPALAPGTDTQYF,TGTGCCAGCAGCGTTCCCGCCCTAGCACCTGGGACAGATACGCAGTATTTT,TRBV9,TRBJ2-3,.,.
CASSSPLRLLNTEAFF,TGTGCCAGCAGCTCCCCCCTCAGGTTGCTGAACACTGAAGCTTTCTTT,TRBV5-6,TRBJ1-1,.,few
CASSLIPLAALPSKYNEQFF,TGCGCCAGCAGCTTGATTCCCCTAGCGGCACTCCCCTCGAAATACAATGAGCAGTTCTTC,TRBV5-1,TRBJ2-1,TRBD2,few
CASSFGGASEQYF,TGTGCCAGCAGCTTTGGAGGGGCCAGCGAGCAGTACTTC,TRBV7-9,TRBJ2-7,.,.
CASSLIRGNYGYTF,TGTGCCAGCAGTTTAATCCGGGGTAACTATGGCTACACCTTC,TRBV12-3/TRBV12-4,TRBJ1-2,.,many
CASRLGTGSGQPQHF,TGTGCCAGCAGACTGGGGACAGGGTCAGGTCAGCCCCAGCATTTT,TRBV27,TRBJ1-5,TRBD1,.
CASSQSREMYTGELFF,TGTGCCAGCAGCCAAAGCCGGGAGATGTACACCGGGGAGCTGTTTTTT,TRBV3-1,TRBJ2-2,.,.
CASSEAVGTSLNEQYF,TGTGCCAGCAGTGAAGCGGTGGGGACTTCTCTTAATGAGCAGTACTTC,TRBV6-1,TRBJ2-7,.,.
CATSEAGASTDTRYF,TGTGCCACCAGTGAGGCGGGAGCTAGCACAGATACGCGGTATTTT,TRBV24-1,TRBJ2-3,TRBD2,.
CSAGRTSGIQYF,TGCAGTGCGGGTCGGACTAGCGGCATTCAGTACTTC,TRBV20-1,TRBJ2-4,TRBD2,.
CATSVQYPDTQYF,TGTGCCACCAGTGTACAATACCCAGATACGCAGTATTTT,TRBV24-1,TRBJ2-3,.,.
CASSEGGRRETQYF,TGTGCCAGCAGTGAGGGGGGGCGCCGAGAGACCCAGTACTTC,TRBV6-1,TRBJ2-5,.,.
CASSYIGHEQFF,TGTGCCAGCAGTTACATCGGTCATGAGCAGTTCTTC,TRBV6-2/TRBV6-3,TRBJ2-1,.,.
CASSVVSTGELFF,TGTGCCAGCAGCGTAGTGTCTACCGGGGAGCTGTTTTTT,TRBV9,TRBJ2-2,.,.
CASTPTGATGELFF,TGTGCCAGCACTCCCACGGGAGCTACCGGGGAGCTGTTTTTT,TRBV25-1,TRBJ2-2,.,.
CAISESLRRGRSEKLFF,TGTGCCATCAGTGAGTCCCTGCGTAGGGGGCGCAGTGAAAAACTGTTTTTT,TRBV10-3,TRBJ1-4,TRBD1,.
CASSQIRSSYNEQFF,TGCGCCAGCAGCCAAATCCGGAGCTCCTACAATGAGCAGTTCTTC,TRBV4-1,TRBJ2-1,.,.
CSVERLGRGQETQYF,TGCAGCGTTGAAAGGTTAGGGCGGGGGCAAGAGACCCAGTACTTC,TRBV29-1,TRBJ2-5,TRBD2,.
CATSRVGEADYEQYF,TGTGCCACCAGCAGAGTTGGGGAGGCGGACTACGAGCAGTACTTC,TRBV15,TRBJ2-7,.,.
CASSLLFSTLAKNIQYF,TGTGCCAGCAGCTTATTGTTTAGTACCTTAGCCAAAAACATTCAGTACTTC,TRBV7-2,TRBJ2-4,.,.
CATNPGQGVNEQYF,TGTGCCACCAACCCGGGACAGGGGGTTAATGAGCAGTACTTC,TRBV24-1,TRBJ2-7,TRBD1,.
CASSQDFVGKGYGYTF,TGTGCCAGCAGCCAAGATTTTGTAGGAAAGGGCTATGGCTACACCTTC,TRBV3-1,TRBJ1-2,.,.
CASSSSYFDSNQPQHF,TGTGCCAGCAGTTCATCGTATTTCGATAGCAATCAGCCCCAGCATTTT,TRBV27,TRBJ1-5,.,few
CASSERGVTEAFF,TGTGCCAGCAGTGAGAGAGGGGTGACTGAAGCTTTCTTT,TRBV6-1,TRBJ1-1,.,.
CASSHPLAGGITGELFF,TGTGCCAGCAGTCACCCCCTAGCGGGAGGAATAACCGGGGAGCTGTTTTTT,TRBV6-5,TRBJ2-2,TRBD2,.
CASIPGGEGYNEQYF,TGTGCCAGCATCCCAGGAGGGGAGGGTTACAATGAGCAGTACTTC,TRBV28,TRBJ2-7,TRBD2,few
CSASPGAGPNTGELFF,TGCAGTGCTAGCCCTGGGGCGGGGCCTAACACCGGGGAGCTGTTTTTT,TRBV20-1,TRBJ2-2,.,.
CASSLGTVDSGNTIYF,TGTGCCAGCAGCTTAGGCACGGTGGACTCTGGAAACACCATATATTTT,TRBV7-6,TRBJ1-3,.,.
CASRKAGGEEELFF,TGTGCCAGCAGGAAAGCAGGGGGAGAAGAGGAGCTGTTTTTT,TRBV25-1,TRBJ2-2,TRBD1,.
CASSSRLGGQAKNIQYF,TGCGCCAGCAGCTCCCGCTTGGGGGGCCAAGCCAAAAACATTCAGTACTTC,TRBV5-1,TRBJ2-4,.,few
CASSLQTRSNTGELFF,TGTGCCAGCAGCCTCCAGACTAGATCGAACACCGGGGAGCTGTTTTTT,TRBV7-2,TRBJ2-2,.,few
CSAVAGGTWDTQYF,TGCAGTGCAGTAGCGGGGGGGACATGGGATACGCAGTATTTT,TRBV20-1,TRBJ2-3,TRBD2,.
CASKKGAGNEKLFF,TGTGCCAGCAAAAAAGGGGCGGGGAATGAAAAACTGTTTTTT,TRBV6-1,TRBJ1-4,.,few
CASSNGQKDFYGYTF,TGTGCCAGCAGCAATGGGCAAAAAGACTTCTATGGCTACACCTTC,TRBV13,TRBJ1-2,.,once
CASSPRGTGHTEAFF,TGTGCCAGCAGTCCCCGGGGGACAGGGCACACTGAAGCTTTCTTT,TRBV27,TRBJ1-1,TRBD1,few
CSVEGPGGNYGYTF,TGCAGCGTTGAAGGGCCAGGGGGTAACTATGGCTACACCTTC,TRBV29-1,TRBJ1-2,TRBD1,.
CASSGGTGGDYGYTF,TGTGCCAGCAGCGGCGGGACAGGGGGCGACTATGGCTACACCTTC,TRBV9,TRBJ1-2,TRBD1,.
CSASTGGDYEQYF,TGCAGCGCCTCGACAGGGGGTGACTACGAGCAGTACTTC,TRBV29-1,TRBJ2-7,TRBD1,few
CASSYSPSTGKGYEQYF,TGTGCCAGCAGTTACTCCCCCTCGACCGGGAAAGGCTACGAGCAGTACTTC,TRBV6-6,TRBJ2-7,.,.
CASSEEQGARYGYTF,TGTGCCAGCAGTGAGGAACAGGGGGCGCGGTATGGCTACACCTTC,TRBV2,TRBJ1-2,TRBD1,.
CACSLLWGSTDTQYF,TGCGCCTGCAGCTTACTTTGGGGTAGCACAGATACGCAGTATTTT,TRBV5-1,TRBJ2-3,.,once
CASSVAASRVQETQYF,TGTGCCAGCAGCGTAGCTGCCTCCCGAGTCCAAGAGACCCAGTACTTC,TRBV9,TRBJ2-5,.,.